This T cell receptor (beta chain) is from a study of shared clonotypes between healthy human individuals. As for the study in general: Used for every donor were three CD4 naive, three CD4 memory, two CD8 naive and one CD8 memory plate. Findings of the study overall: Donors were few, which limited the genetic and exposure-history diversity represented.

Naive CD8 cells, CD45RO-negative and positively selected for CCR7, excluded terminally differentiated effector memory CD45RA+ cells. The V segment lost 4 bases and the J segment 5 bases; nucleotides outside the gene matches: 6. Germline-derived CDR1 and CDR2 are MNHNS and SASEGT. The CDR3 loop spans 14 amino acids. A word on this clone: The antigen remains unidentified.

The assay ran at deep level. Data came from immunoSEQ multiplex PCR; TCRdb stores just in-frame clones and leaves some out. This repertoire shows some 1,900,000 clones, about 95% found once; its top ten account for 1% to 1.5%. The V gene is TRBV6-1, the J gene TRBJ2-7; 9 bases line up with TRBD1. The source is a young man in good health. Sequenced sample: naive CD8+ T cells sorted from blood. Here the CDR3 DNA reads TGTGCCAGCAGTGCCCGGGACAGGGCAAACGAGCAGTACTTC. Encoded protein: CASSARDRANEQYF.